The 24 T cell receptor beta chains below come from one sample, sequenced in a study of T cell clonality in common variable immunodeficiency. Measured with immunoSEQ multiplex PCR; TCRdb has only the in-frame clones, and not every one. The repertoire yields around 40,000 clones, none seen only once; the top ten contain approximately 6%. For these TCRs, the target antigens are not known. Study-level points and caveats: Fewer deletions and N-nucleotide insertions were reportedly seen in common variable immunodeficiency TCR beta sequences.

Sequencing was carried out using peripheral blood mononuclear cells. These receptors were taken from a human donor with common variable immunodeficiency.

This clone was counted between two and nine times. The read falls 3 residues short of the CDR3 end, and the missing part is taken from the germline J gene. Other nucleotide sequences in the sample specify the same CDR3. This chain connects TRBV19 to TRBJ2-6; D is perhaps TRBD1 (6 bases). This CDR3 comprises 18 residues. The germline CDR1 and CDR2 sequences are LNHDA and SQIVND (reference sequence). V shed 8 bases and J shed 2 bases, with 22 bases lying between them. CDR3 region: CASSNRELSFTGANVLTF. Incomplete CDR3 DNA: TGTGCCAGTTCTAACAGGGAATTATCTTTCACTGGGGCCAACGTC. Together with reference TRBV19 and TRBJ2-6, the CDR3 gives the full variable domain: DGGITQSPKYLFRKEGQNVTLSCEQNLNHDAMYWYRQDPGQGLRLIYYSQIVNDFQKGDIAEGYSVSREKKESFPLTVTSAQKNPTAFYLCASSNRELSFTGANVLTFGAGSRLTVL.

This clone has a count of ten or more. From the germline J gene comes the end of the CDR3, since the read stops 3 residues before it. The chain carries TRBV10-1 and TRBJ2-5; TRBD2 matches 7 bases. Germline lookup yields CDR1 WNHNN and CDR2 SYGVQD (reference sequence). This CDR3 has 13 residues. With V trimmed by 5 bases and J by 5 bases, 5 bases remained unmatched. Incomplete CDR3 DNA: TGCGCCAGCAGTTCTCAAGCGGGGGAGACC. It encodes CASSSQAGET. The whole CDR3 reads CASSSQAGETQYF.

This clone showed up just a few times. Read coverage stops 3 residues before the CDR3 terminus; the germline J gene supplies the remainder. This chain connects TRBV19 to TRBJ2-3; D not resolved. V was shortened by 8 bases and J by 4 bases, with 10 bases between the two germline ends. The CDR3 has 12 amino acids. Germline CDR1 reads LNHDA; CDR2 reads SQIVND (reference sequence). The CDR3 loop reads CASGRASDTQYF. The sequenced CDR3 bases are TGTGCCAGTGGGCGTGCGTCAGATACG.

At least ten counts were recorded for this clone. The sequence runs out 3 residues before the end of the CDR3; the remainder is reconstructed from the germline J gene. This chain joins TRBV19 and TRBJ1-1; 7 bases are a match to TRBD1. CDR3 size: 15 residues. Germline V gene data show CDR1 as LNHDA and CDR2 as SQIVND (reference sequence). Trimming removed 0 bases from V and 1 base from J; junction bases left unmatched: 2. Incomplete CDR3 DNA: TGTGCCAGTAGTATAGACCCAGGGGGGAACACTGAA. Translated, it gives CASSIDPGGNTE. The whole CDR3 sequence is CASSIDPGGNTEAFF. Together with reference TRBV19 and TRBJ1-1, the CDR3 gives the full variable domain: DGGITQSPKYLFRKEGQNVTLSCEQNLNHDAMYWYRQDPGQGLRLIYYSQIVNDFQKGDIAEGYSVSREKKESFPLTVTSAQKNPTAFYLCASSIDPGGNTEAFFGQGTRLTVV.

This clone was counted a few times. The read ends 3 residues shy of where the CDR3 ends; the end is completed using the germline J gene. The chain combines TRBV7-2 with TRBJ2-7; 10 positions match TRBD2. Unmatched junction bases numbered 8, after V lost 6 bases and J lost 3 bases. Looked up from germline, CDR1 is SGHTA and CDR2 is FQGNSA. The CDR3 extends over 15 amino acids. CDR3 region: CASRRRLAGDYEQYF. The CDR3 DNA, read in part, is TGTGCCAGCAGGCGCCGGCTAGCGGGGGACTACGAG.

In its sample, this clone was seen many times. Sequencing ends 3 residues short of the CDR3 end; the germline J gene provides the rest. The rearrangement joins TRBV30 to TRBJ1-4, with D possibly TRBD1 on 5 matching bases. Germline assignment: CDR1 GTSNPN and CDR2 SVGIG (reference sequence). This CDR3 is 14 amino acids long. Between the trimmed V and J ends, which lost 1 base and 6 bases, there was a span of 12 bases. The CDR3 region is CAWSEVRDDEKLFF. CDR3 bases read: TGTGCCTGGAGTGAGGTCAGGGATGATGAAAAA.

This clone has at least ten counts. This CDR3 reads CASSLYEAGGPVYHEQFF. The part of the CDR3 DNA that was read is TGTGCCAGCAGTTTATATGAAGCGGGAGGGCCGGTTTACCATGAG. The chain joins TRBV28 to TRBJ2-1; 10 bases map to TRBD2. Coverage ceases 3 residues before the CDR3 finishes, and the germline J gene fills in the end. Germline trimming cut 1 base from V and 8 bases from J; bases unmatched to any gene: 14. Per germline, CDR1 MDHEN and CDR2 SYDVKM. This CDR3 has 18 amino acids.

Turning to this clone: The read falls 3 residues short of the CDR3 end, and the missing part is taken from the germline J gene. The V call is TRBV6-2 or TRBV6-3, the J call TRBJ1-5; 7 bases align to TRBD1. CDR3 length: 15 residues. Per the germline V gene, CDR1 is MNHEY and CDR2 is SVGEGT. V was clipped by 6 bases and J by 4 bases; unmatched bases: 9. The sequenced CDR3 bases are TGTGCCAGCAGGGCGCCTACAGGGGTGAATCAGCCC. Its translation is CASRAPTGVNQP. The full CDR3 protein is CASRAPTGVNQPQHF.

This clone was found a few times. The junction and the germline gene differ at one end; a read error may be behind it. The read is 3 residues too short to cover the CDR3 end, so that end is filled in from the germline J gene. This chain joins TRBV7-9 and TRBJ1-2; 7 bases are a match to TRBD1. The V gene's germline CDR1 is SEHNR and CDR2 FQNEAQ (reference sequence). This CDR3 has 13 residues. The sequenced part of the CDR3 DNA is TGTTCCAGCAGCACCTTGACAGGGAACGGC. Translating gives CSSSTLTGNG. The entire CDR3 is CSSSTLTGNGYTF. Filled out from reference TRBV7-9 and TRBJ1-2, the complete variable domain reads DTGVSQNPRHKITKRGQNVTFRCDPISEHNRLYWYRQTLGQGPEFLTYFQNEAQLEKSRLLSDRFSAERPKGSFSTLEIQRTEQGDSAMYLCSSSTLTGNGYTFGSGTRLTVV.

There are many counts of this clone. The read stops 3 residues short of the end of the CDR3; the missing end is completed from the germline J gene. This chain joins TRBV19 and TRBJ1-2; D call uncertain. Germline values: CDR1 LNHDA, CDR2 SQIVND (reference sequence). CDR3 size: 12 residues. The ends were cut back, 8 bases at V and 4 bases at J, with 11 bases in the middle. CDR3 DNA, as far as it was read: TGTGCCAGTCATTCGGTAGTCTATGGC. Translation gives CASHSVVYG. The CDR3, in full, reads CASHSVVYGYTF.

A remark on this clone: Read sequence stops 3 residues before the CDR3 end, and the germline J gene provides the missing end. V usage is TRBV5-6 and J usage is TRBJ2-5, with 9 bases aligning to TRBD1. After removal of 2 bases from V and 1 base from J, the junction contained 3 bases not matched to a gene. This CDR3 spans 15 amino acids. Germline V gene sequence: CDR1 SGHDT, CDR2 YYEEEE. CDR3 DNA, as far as it was read: TGTGCCAGCAGCTTAGACAGGGGGGGCCAAGAGACC. The encoded protein is CASSLDRGGQET. The full CDR3 protein reads CASSLDRGGQETQYF. The full variable domain, with the rest looked up from reference TRBV5-6 and TRBJ2-5, is DAGVTQSPTHLIKTRGQQVTLRCSPKSGHDTVSWYQQALGQGPQFIFQYYEEEERQRGNFPDRFSGHQFPNYSSELNVNALLLGDSALYLCASSLDRGGQETQYFGPGTRLLVL.

This clone was seen a few times. With the read ending 3 residues before the CDR3 end, the germline J gene is used to fill in that end. This rearrangement joins TRBV7-2 to TRBJ2-5; 7 bases align to TRBD1. Germline CDR1 is SGHTA and CDR2 is FQGNSA. This CDR3 comprises 13 residues. V shed 5 bases, J shed 5 bases, and the junction held 5 bases outside the gene matches. CDR3 region: CASSGDRAETQYF. CDR3 DNA, as far as it was read: TGTGCCAGCAGCGGCGACAGGGCGGAGACC.

The sample holds many counts of this clone. The read terminates 3 residues before the CDR3 end, so the remaining end is supplied by the germline J gene. The chain joins TRBV5-1 to TRBJ1-1; D unclear. The CDR3 covers 14 residues. The V end lost 1 base, the J end lost 1 base, and 8 bases lay between the germline ends. The germline V gene has CDR1 SGHRS and CDR2 YFSETQ. CDR3 DNA, as far as it was read: TGCGCCAGCAGCTTGATGACACAGAACACTGAA. Translated, it gives CASSLMTQNTE. The CDR3, in full, reads CASSLMTQNTEAFF. The full variable domain, completed using reference TRBV5-1 and TRBJ1-1, is KAGVTQTPRYLIKTRGQQVTLSCSPISGHRSVSWYQQTPGQGLQFLFEYFSETQRNKGNFPGRFSGRQFSNSRSEMNVSTLELGDSALYLCASSLMTQNTEAFFGQGTRLTVV.

This clone has more than one count but fewer than ten. Read data end 3 residues before the CDR3 end; the end is taken from the germline J gene. The chain uses TRBV19 and TRBJ1-4, with 8 bases fitting TRBD1. The V gene's germline CDR1 is LNHDA and CDR2 SQIVND (reference sequence). The CDR3 extends over 15 amino acids. The V gene end was trimmed by 4 bases and the J gene end by 3 bases; junction bases not matched to a gene: 4. The CDR3 is CASSSTGGSNEKLFF. The sequenced part of the CDR3 DNA is TGTGCCAGTAGTAGCACAGGGGGGTCTAATGAAAAA.

This clone appeared a few times. The read ends 3 residues before the CDR3 terminus; that terminus is restored from the germline J gene. The chain links TRBV7-2 to TRBJ2-7; D gene unclear. CDR1 and CDR2 from the germline V gene are SGHTA and FQGNSA. Trimming pared 5 bases from V and 0 bases from J, leaving 14 bases between. There are 15 residues in the CDR3. The covered CDR3 bases are TGTGCCAGCAGCCCCCGCCGGTTCCTCTCCTACGAG. It translates to CASSPRRFLSYE. The full CDR3 protein is CASSPRRFLSYEQYF.

This clone turned up a few times. CDR3 amino acids: CASRAGSYEQYF. The CDR3 DNA, read in part, is TGTGCCAGCAGAGCAGGATCCTACGAG. The V and J genes are TRBV2 and TRBJ2-7; D gene unclear. The read terminates 3 residues before the CDR3 end, so the remaining end is supplied by the germline J gene. Between the trimmed V and J ends, which lost 6 bases and 1 base, there was a span of 7 bases. The CDR3 is 12 residues long. The germline V gene has CDR1 SNHLY and CDR2 FYNNEI.

To note about this clone: Read coverage stops 3 residues before the CDR3 terminus; the germline J gene supplies the remainder. The gene calls are TRBV11-2 and TRBJ1-1, with D maybe TRBD1 (6 bases). Germline V lookup: CDR1 SGHAT, CDR2 FQNNGV. Trimming cost V 5 bases and J 5 bases, with 18 bases left between them. This CDR3 is 15 amino acids long. The CDR3 spells CASSPGVGLGTEAFF. The sequenced CDR3 bases are TGTGCCAGCAGCCCAGGGGTCGGGTTGGGAACTGAA.

This clone has ten or more counts. The read halts 3 residues ahead of the CDR3 end, with the missing end drawn from the germline J gene. J is TRBJ1-5 and V is TRBV6-1; no reliable D call. Per germline, CDR1 MNHNS and CDR2 SASEGT. The CDR3 loop spans 18 amino acids. V lost 2 bases to trimming and J lost 0 bases, with 17 bases between them. Here the CDR3 reads CASSETIQPPFSNQPQHF. The DNA read from the CDR3 is TGTGCCAGCAGTGAAACAATTCAACCCCCTTTTAGCAATCAGCCC.

Concerning this clone itself: The read comes to an end 3 residues before the CDR3 does, leaving the germline J gene to fill in the end. J is TRBJ2-2 and V is TRBV30; D is perhaps TRBD1 (6 bases). Per germline, CDR1 GTSNPN and CDR2 SVGIG (reference sequence). Trimming removed 5 bases at V and 0 bases at J, with 10 bases between. CDR3 size: 14 residues. CDR3: CAWEDSSNTGELFF. The CDR3 DNA, read in part, is TGTGCCTGGGAGGACAGTTCGAACACCGGGGAG. The variable domain in full, with the rest retrieved from reference TRBV30 and TRBJ2-2, is SQTIHQWPATLVQPVGSPLSLECTVEGTSNPNLYWYRQAAGRGLQLLFYSVGIGQISSEVPQNLSASRPQDRQFILSSKKLLLSDSGFYLCAWEDSSNTGELFFGEGSRLTVL.

Worth noting for this clone: The read ends 3 residues early relative to the CDR3; the germline J gene fills the gap. V and J are TRBV10-3 and TRBJ2-5; 7 positions agree with TRBD1. The CDR3 sequence is 13 residues long. Germline lookup yields CDR1 ENHRY and CDR2 SYGVKD. V shed 4 bases and J 3 bases; nucleotides not matched to a gene: 2. The covered CDR3 bases are TGTGCCATCAGTGGGGGGACAGAAGAGACC. Translating gives CAISGGTEET. The entire CDR3 is CAISGGTEETQYF.

This clone was picked up many times. The read finishes 3 residues shy of the CDR3 end, and the germline J gene is used to complete it. The chain joins TRBV6-2 or TRBV6-3 to TRBJ2-3; D is undetermined. Germline V gene data show CDR1 as MNHEY and CDR2 as SVGEGT. V gave up 0 bases and J gave up 2 bases, with 9 bases separating them. This CDR3 spans 15 amino acids. The DNA read from the CDR3 is TGTGCCAGCAGTTACTCAACAGAGGCCACAGATACG. It translates to CASSYSTEATDT. The whole CDR3 is CASSYSTEATDTQYF.

A note on this clone: The sequence runs out 3 residues before the end of the CDR3; the remainder is reconstructed from the germline J gene. The chain carries TRBV7-2 and TRBJ2-3; D perhaps matches TRBD2 (5 bases). Trimming took off 5 bases at V and 5 bases at J, with 14 bases between the two ends. Germline V gene sequence: CDR1 SGHTA, CDR2 FQGNSA. CDR3 length equals 14 residues. The CDR3 bases that were read are TGTGCCAGCAGCCTAGTGCTAGCAATAGATACG. This translates into CASSLVLAIDT. The whole CDR3 reads CASSLVLAIDTQYF.

This clone was detected ten times or more. The read ends 3 residues early relative to the CDR3; the germline J gene fills the gap. This sequence joins TRBV28 and TRBJ1-3; maybe TRBD1 (6 bases). The CDR3 totals 14 residues. Trimming took 6 bases from V and 1 from J, leaving 10 bases between them. Germline V gene sequence: CDR1 MDHEN, CDR2 SYDVKM. This CDR3 reads CASRKQGSGNTIYF. Incomplete CDR3 DNA: TGTGCCAGCAGGAAACAGGGATCTGGAAACACC.

Of note for this clone: The CDR3 end falls 3 residues outside the read, so it is completed with the germline J gene. The chain has TRBV19 and TRBJ2-2; maybe TRBD1 (5 bases). Germline V CDR1 and CDR2: LNHDA, SQIVND (reference sequence). The V end was cut by 6 bases, the J end by 4 bases, with 12 bases between. The CDR3 is 14 amino acids. This CDR3 reads CASRAWGGTGELFF. CDR3 DNA, as far as it was read: TGTGCCAGTAGAGCATGGGGCGGCACCGGGGAG.